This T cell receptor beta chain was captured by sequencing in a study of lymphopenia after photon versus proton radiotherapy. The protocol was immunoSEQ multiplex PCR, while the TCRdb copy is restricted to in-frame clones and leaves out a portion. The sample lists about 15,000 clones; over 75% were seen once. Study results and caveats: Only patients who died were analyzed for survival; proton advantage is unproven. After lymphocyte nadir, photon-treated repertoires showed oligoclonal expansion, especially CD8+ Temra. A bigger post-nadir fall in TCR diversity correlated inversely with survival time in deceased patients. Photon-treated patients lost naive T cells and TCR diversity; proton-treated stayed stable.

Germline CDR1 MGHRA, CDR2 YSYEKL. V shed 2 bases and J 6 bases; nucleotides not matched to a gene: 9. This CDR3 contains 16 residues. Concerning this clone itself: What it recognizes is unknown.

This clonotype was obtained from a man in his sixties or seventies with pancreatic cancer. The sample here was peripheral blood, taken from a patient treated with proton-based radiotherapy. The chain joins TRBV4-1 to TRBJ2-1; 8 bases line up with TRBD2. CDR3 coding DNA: TGCGCCAGCAGCCAAACGGGAGGGCTTGTTGGCAATGAGCAGTTCTTC. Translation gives CASSQTGGLVGNEQFF.